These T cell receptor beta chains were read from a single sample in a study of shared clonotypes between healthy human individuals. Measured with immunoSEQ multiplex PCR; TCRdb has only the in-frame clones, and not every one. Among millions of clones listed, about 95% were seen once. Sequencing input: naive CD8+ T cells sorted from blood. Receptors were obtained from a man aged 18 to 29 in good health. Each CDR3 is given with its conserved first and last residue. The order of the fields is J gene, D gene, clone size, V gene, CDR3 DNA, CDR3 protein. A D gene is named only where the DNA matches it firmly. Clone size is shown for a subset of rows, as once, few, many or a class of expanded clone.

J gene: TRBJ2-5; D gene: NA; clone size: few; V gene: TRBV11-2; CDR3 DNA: TGTGCCAGCAGCTTGGGGGAGACCCAGTACTTC; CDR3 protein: CASSLGETQYF
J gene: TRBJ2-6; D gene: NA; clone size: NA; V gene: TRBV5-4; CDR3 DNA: TGTGCCAGCAGCTCAGGGGATAGGAACGTCCTGACTTTC; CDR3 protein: CASSSGDRNVLTF
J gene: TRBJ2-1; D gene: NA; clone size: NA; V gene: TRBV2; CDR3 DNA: TGTGCCAGCAGTGACGACAGGCTGGATGAGCAGTTCTTC; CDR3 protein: CASSDDRLDEQFF
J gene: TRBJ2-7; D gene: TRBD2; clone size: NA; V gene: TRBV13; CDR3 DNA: TGTGCCAGCAGCCCGCAACCGGGACTAGATTCCGAGCAGTACTTC; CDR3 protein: CASSPQPGLDSEQYF
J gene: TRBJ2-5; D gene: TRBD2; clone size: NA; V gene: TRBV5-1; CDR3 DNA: TGCGCCAGCAGCTTGGGTCTAGCGGGGGACCCGTACCAAGAGACCCAGTACTTC; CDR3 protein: CASSLGLAGDPYQETQYF
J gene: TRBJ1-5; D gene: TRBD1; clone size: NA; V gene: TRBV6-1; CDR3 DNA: TGTGCCAGCAGTGTCTTTCAGGGGACAGGGCTCAATCAGCCCCAGCATTTT; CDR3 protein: CASSVFQGTGLNQPQHF
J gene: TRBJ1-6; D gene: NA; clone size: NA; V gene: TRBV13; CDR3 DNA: TGTGCCAGCAGCTTAGGACAGTCTTATAATTCACCCCTCCACTTT; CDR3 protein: CASSLGQSYNSPLHF
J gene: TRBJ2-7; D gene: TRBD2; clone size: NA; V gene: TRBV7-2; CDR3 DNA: TGTGCCAGCAGCTTAGTTCCGGGAGGGCGAGACGAGCAGTACTTC; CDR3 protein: CASSLVPGGRDEQYF
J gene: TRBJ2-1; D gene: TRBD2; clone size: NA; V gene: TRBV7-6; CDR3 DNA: TGTGCCAGCAGCCCCCCTAGCGGGAGGGCCTACAATGAGCAGTTCTTC; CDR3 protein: CASSPPSGRAYNEQFF
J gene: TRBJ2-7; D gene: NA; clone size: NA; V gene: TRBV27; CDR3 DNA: TGTGCCAGCAGTTTCCGGGCGAGGAACGAGCAGTACTTC; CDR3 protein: CASSFRARNEQYF
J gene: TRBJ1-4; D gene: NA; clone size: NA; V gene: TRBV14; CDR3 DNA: TGTGCCAGCAGCCAAGAAAATCGGCTTAATGAAAAACTGTTTTTT; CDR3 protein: CASSQENRLNEKLFF
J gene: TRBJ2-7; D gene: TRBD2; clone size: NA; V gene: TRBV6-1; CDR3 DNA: TGTGCCAGCAGTGTTCCCAGCGGGAGTGTCTACGAGCAGTACTTC; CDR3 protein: CASSVPSGSVYEQYF
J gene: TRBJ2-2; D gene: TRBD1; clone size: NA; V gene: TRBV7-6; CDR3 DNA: TGTGCCAGCAGCTTAGAGGCGGGACAGGGACACACCGGGGAGCTGTTTTTT; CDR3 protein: CASSLEAGQGHTGELFF
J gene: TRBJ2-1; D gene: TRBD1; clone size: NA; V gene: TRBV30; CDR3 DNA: TGTGCCTGGAGGGGGTGGACAGGTTCTTCCTACAATGAGCAGTTCTTC; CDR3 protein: CAWRGWTGSSYNEQFF